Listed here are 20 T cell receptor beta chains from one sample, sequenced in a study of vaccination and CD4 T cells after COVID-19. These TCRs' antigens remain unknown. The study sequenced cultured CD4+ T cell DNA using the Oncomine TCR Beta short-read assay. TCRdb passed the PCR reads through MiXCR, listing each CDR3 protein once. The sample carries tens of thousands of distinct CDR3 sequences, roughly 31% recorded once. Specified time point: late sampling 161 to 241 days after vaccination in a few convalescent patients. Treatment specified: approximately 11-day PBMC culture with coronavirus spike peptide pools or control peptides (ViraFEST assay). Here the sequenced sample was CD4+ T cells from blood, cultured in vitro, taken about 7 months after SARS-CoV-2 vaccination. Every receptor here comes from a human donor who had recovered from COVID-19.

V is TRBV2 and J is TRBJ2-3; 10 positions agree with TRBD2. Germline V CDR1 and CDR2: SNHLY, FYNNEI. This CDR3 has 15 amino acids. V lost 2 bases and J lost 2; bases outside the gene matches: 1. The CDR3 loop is CASSELAGDTDTQYF. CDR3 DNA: TGTGCCAGCAGTGAACTAGCGGGGGACACAGATACGCAGTATTTT. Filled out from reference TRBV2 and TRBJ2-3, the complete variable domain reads EPEVTQTPSHQVTQMGQEVILRCVPISNHLYFYWYRQILGQKVEFLVSFYNNEISEKSEIFDDQFSVERPDGSNFTLKIRSTKLEDSAMYFCASSELAGDTDTQYFGPGTRLTVL.

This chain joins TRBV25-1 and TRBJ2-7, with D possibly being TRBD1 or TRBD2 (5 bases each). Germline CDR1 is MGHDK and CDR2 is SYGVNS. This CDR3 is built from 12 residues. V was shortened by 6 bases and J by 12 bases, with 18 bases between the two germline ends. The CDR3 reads CASRGTDLLWYF. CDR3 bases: TGTGCCAGCAGGGGGACGGACTTACTTTGGTACTTC.

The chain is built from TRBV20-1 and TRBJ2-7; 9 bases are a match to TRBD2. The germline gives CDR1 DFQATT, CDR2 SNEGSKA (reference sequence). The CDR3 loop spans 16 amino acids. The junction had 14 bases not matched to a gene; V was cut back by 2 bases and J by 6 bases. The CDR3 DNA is TGCAGTGCTAGATGGGCGGGAGGGCCCAACGCTTTCGAGCAGTACTTC. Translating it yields CSARWAGGPNAFEQYF.

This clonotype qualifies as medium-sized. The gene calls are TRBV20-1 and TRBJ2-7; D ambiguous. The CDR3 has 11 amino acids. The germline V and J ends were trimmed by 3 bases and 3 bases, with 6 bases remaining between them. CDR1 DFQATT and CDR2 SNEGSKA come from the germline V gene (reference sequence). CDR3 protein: CSARRLYEQYF. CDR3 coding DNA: TGCAGTGCTAGGAGACTCTACGAGCAGTACTTC.

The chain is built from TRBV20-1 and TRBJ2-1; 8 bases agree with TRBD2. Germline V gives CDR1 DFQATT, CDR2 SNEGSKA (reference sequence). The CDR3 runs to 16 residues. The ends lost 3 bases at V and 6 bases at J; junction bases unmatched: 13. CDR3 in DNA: TGCAGTGCTAGTAATCTGGCGGGAGGAGACTCCAATGAGCAGTTCTTC. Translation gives CSASNLAGGDSNEQFF.

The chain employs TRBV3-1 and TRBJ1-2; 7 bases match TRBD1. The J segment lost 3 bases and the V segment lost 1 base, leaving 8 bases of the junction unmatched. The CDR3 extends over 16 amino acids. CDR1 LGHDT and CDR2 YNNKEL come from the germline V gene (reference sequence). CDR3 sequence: CASSQVTRGLYYGYTF. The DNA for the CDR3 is TGTGCCAGCAGCCAAGTAACGAGGGGGCTGTACTATGGCTACACCTTC.

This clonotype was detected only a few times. CDR3 sequence reads: CASSFSDRANSPLHF. The CDR3 nucleotides are TGTGCCAGCAGTTTCTCGGACAGGGCAAATTCACCCCTCCACTTT. The chain couples TRBV27 to TRBJ1-6; 8 bases line up with TRBD1. This CDR3 region has 15 residues. The ends lost 3 bases at V and 7 bases at J; junction bases unmatched: 5. Germline CDR1 and CDR2: MNHEY and SMNVEV (reference sequence).

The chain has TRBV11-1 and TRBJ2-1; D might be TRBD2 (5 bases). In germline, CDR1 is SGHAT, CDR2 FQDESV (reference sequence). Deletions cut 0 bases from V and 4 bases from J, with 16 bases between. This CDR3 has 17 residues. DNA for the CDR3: TGTGCCAGCAGCTTAGCGCTGGTCGGGATCGAATACAATGAGCAGTTCTTC. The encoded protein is CASSLALVGIEYNEQFF.

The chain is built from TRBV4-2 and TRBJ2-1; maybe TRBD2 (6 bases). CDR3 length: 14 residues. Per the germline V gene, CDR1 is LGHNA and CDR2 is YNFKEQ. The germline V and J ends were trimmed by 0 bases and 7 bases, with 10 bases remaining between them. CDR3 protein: CASSQDTSSNEQFF. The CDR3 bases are TGTGCCAGCAGCCAAGATACTAGCTCAAATGAGCAGTTCTTC.

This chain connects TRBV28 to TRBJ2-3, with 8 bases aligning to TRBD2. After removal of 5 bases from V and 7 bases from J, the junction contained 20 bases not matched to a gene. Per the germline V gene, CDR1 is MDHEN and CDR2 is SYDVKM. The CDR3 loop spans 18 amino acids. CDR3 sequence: CASSTTVRGSGASNTQYF. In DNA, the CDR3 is TGTGCCAGCAGTACAACCGTACGGGGTAGCGGGGCCTCTAATACGCAGTATTTT.

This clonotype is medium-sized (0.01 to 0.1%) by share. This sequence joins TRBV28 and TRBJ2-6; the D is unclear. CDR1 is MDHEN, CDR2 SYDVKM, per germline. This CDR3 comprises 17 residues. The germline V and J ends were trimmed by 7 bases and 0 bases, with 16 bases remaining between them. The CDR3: CASNQQPSISGANVLTF. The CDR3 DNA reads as TGTGCCAGCAACCAACAGCCCAGCATCTCTGGGGCCAACGTCCTGACTTTC.

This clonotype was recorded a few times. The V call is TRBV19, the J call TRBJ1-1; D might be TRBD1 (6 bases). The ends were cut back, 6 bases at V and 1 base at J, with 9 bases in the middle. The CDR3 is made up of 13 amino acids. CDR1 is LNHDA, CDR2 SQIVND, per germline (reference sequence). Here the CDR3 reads CASRTGWNTEAFF. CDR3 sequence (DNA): TGTGCCAGTAGAACAGGGTGGAACACTGAAGCTTTCTTT.

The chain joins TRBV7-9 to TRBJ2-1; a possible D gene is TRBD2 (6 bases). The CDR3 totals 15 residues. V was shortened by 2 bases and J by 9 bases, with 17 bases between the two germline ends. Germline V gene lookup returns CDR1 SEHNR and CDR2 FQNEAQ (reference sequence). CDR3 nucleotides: TGTGCCAGCAGCTTACGTCGGGACTGGGGTAGTGAGCAGTTCTTC. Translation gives CASSLRRDWGSEQFF.

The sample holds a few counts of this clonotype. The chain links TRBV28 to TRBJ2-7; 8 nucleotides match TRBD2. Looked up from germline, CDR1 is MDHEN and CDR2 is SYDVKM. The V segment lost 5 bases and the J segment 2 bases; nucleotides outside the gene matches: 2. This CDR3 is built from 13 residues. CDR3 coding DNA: TGTGCCAGCAGTACTAGCGGCCCCTACGAGCAGTACTTC. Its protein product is CASSTSGPYEQYF. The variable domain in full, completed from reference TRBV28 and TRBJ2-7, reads DVKVTQSSRYLVKRTGEKVFLECVQDMDHENMFWYRQDPGLGLRLIYFSYDVKMKEKGDIPEGYSVSREKKERFSLILESASTNQTSMYLCASSTSGPYEQYFGPGTRLTVT.

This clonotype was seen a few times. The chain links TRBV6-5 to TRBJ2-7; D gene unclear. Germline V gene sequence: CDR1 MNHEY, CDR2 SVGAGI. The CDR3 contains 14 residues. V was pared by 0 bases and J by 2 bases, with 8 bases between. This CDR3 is CASSYSSGTYEQYF. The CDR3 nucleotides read TGTGCCAGCAGTTACTCGAGTGGGACCTACGAGCAGTACTTC.

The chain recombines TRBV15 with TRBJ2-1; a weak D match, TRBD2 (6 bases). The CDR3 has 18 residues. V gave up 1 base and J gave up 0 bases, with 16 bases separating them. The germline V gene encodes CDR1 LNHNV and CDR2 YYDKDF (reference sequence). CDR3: CATSRGISGKSSYNEQFF. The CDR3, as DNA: TGTGCCACCAGCAGAGGAATTAGCGGCAAGAGCTCCTACAATGAGCAGTTCTTC.

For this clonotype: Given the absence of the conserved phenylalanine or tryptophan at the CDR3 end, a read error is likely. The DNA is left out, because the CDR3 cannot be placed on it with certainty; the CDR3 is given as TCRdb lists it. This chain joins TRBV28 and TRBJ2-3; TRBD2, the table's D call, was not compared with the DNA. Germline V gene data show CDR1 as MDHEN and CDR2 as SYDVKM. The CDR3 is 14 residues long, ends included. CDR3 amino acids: CASSSALSSGRAIL.

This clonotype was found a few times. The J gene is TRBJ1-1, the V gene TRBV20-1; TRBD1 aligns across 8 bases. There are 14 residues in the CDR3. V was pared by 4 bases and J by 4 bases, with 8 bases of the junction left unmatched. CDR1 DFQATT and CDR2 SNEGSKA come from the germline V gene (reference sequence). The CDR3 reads CSAKSQGAGTEAFF. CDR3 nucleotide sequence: TGCAGTGCTAAATCCCAGGGGGCGGGCACTGAAGCTTTCTTT.

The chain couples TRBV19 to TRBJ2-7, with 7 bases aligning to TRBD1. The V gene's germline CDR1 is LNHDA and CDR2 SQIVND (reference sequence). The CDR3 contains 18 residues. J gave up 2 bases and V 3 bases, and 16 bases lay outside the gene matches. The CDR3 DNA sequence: TGTGCCAGTAGTATCCCGACCACCTTCTCGGGACAGACCTACGAGCAGTACTTC. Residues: CASSIPTTFSGQTYEQYF. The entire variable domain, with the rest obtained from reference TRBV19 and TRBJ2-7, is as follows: DGGITQSPKYLFRKEGQNVTLSCEQNLNHDAMYWYRQDPGQGLRLIYYSQIVNDFQKGDIAEGYSVSREKKESFPLTVTSAQKNPTAFYLCASSIPTTFSGQTYEQYFGPGTRLTVT.

This CDR3 reads CSASLGGETQYF. The DNA of the CDR3 is TGCAGTGCTAGTCTGGGAGGCGAGACCCAGTACTTC. V and J are TRBV20-1 and TRBJ2-5; possibly TRBD2 for D (6 bases). From germline, CDR1 is DFQATT and CDR2 SNEGSKA (reference sequence). Between the trimmed V and J ends, which lost 3 bases and 5 bases, there was a span of 10 bases. This CDR3 spans 12 amino acids.